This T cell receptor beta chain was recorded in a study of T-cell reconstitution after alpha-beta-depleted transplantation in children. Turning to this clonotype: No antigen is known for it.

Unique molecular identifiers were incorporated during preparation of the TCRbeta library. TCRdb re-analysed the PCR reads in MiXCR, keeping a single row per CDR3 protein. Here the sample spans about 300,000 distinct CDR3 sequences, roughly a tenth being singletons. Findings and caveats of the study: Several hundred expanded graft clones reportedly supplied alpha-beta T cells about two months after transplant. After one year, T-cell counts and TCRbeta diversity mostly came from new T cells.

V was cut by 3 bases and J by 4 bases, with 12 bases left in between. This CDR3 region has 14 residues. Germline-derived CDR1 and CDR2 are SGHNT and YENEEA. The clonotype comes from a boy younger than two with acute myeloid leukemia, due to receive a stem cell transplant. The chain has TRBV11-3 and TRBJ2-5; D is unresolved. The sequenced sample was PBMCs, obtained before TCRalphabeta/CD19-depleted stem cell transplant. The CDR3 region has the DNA TGTGCCAGCAGCTTGGACGAGGTGAGAGAGACCCAGTACTTC. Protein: CASSLDEVRETQYF.